Listed below are T cell receptor beta chains from one sample, sequenced in a study of T cell responses to AZD1222 COVID-19 vaccine. Some clones are missing from TCRdb's copy, which holds only in-frame ones; the method was immunoSEQ multiplex PCR. The sample yields about 100,000 clones, about 86% seen once. The sample here was peripheral blood, taken on day 0 of AZD1222 vaccination. The receptor source for this set is an adult in good health. Both conserved end residues are part of each CDR3. Fields, in order: J gene, D gene, V gene, clone size, CDR3 DNA, CDR3 protein. A D gene is named only where the DNA matches it firmly. Size tells how often a clone was seen (once, few, many) or the class of an expanded clone, and some rows leave it out.

J gene: TRBJ2-1
D gene: NA
V gene: TRBV2
clone size: few
CDR3 DNA: TGTGCCAGCAGTGAATTGGCGTACCGTGAGCAGTTCTTC
CDR3 protein: CASSELAYREQFF

J gene: TRBJ1-4
D gene: NA
V gene: TRBV7-2
clone size: NA
CDR3 DNA: TGTGCCAGCAGCTTGGAGGACAGCGAAAAACTGTTTTTT
CDR3 protein: CASSLEDSEKLFF

J gene: TRBJ1-2
D gene: TRBD1
V gene: TRBV7-2
clone size: NA
CDR3 DNA: TGTGCCAGCAGTTCCCAGGGGGGAACTGGCTACACCTTC
CDR3 protein: CASSSQGGTGYTF

J gene: TRBJ1-2
D gene: NA
V gene: TRBV6-5
clone size: NA
CDR3 DNA: TGTGCCAGCAGTTACTCGGGGGGTAGTGAGAGCTATGGCTACACCTTC
CDR3 protein: CASSYSGGSESYGYTF

J gene: TRBJ2-5
D gene: NA
V gene: TRBV9
clone size: once
CDR3 DNA: TGTGCCAGCAGCGTAGGAGGTGCCGGAGAGACCCAGTACTTC
CDR3 protein: CASSVGGAGETQYF

J gene: TRBJ1-4
D gene: TRBD1
V gene: TRBV3-1/TRBV3-2
clone size: NA
CDR3 DNA: TGTGCCAGCAGCCAAGTGGTGTCCGGGACAGGGGGCGCGAAACTGTTTTTT
CDR3 protein: CASSQVVSGTGGAKLFF

J gene: TRBJ2-5
D gene: NA
V gene: TRBV5-1
clone size: NA
CDR3 DNA: TGCGCCAGCAGCTTGGCCGGTGGAAGGATGGAGACCCAGTACTTC
CDR3 protein: CASSLAGGRMETQYF

J gene: TRBJ2-5
D gene: NA
V gene: TRBV11-2
clone size: NA
CDR3 DNA: TGTGCCAGCAGCTTAGTATGGGTCCGAGAGACCCAGTACTTC
CDR3 protein: CASSLVWVRETQYF

J gene: TRBJ2-7
D gene: TRBD1
V gene: TRBV29-1
clone size: once
CDR3 DNA: TGCAGCGCGGGGACAGCCTACGAGCAGTACTTC
CDR3 protein: CSAGTAYEQYF

J gene: TRBJ1-1
D gene: NA
V gene: TRBV30
clone size: once
CDR3 DNA: TGTGCCTGGACCAGGACTTACACTGAAGCTTTCTTT
CDR3 protein: CAWTRTYTEAFF

J gene: TRBJ1-5
D gene: TRBD1
V gene: TRBV10-2
clone size: NA
CDR3 DNA: TGCGCCAGCAGTCTGGACAGGGTCAATCAGCCCCAGCATTTT
CDR3 protein: CASSLDRVNQPQHF

J gene: TRBJ2-3
D gene: TRBD2
V gene: TRBV20-1
clone size: NA
CDR3 DNA: TGCAGTGCTAGTAAGGCTAGCGGGAGGGTAGATACGCAGTATTTT
CDR3 protein: CSASKASGRVDTQYF

J gene: TRBJ2-1
D gene: NA
V gene: TRBV10-3
clone size: NA
CDR3 DNA: TGTGCCATCAGTGAGGTGAGGGGGTACAATGAGCAGTTCTTC
CDR3 protein: CAISEVRGYNEQFF

J gene: TRBJ1-4
D gene: NA
V gene: TRBV7-8
clone size: NA
CDR3 DNA: TGTGCCAGCAGCTTAGGCGAGGGTGAAAAACTGTTTTTT
CDR3 protein: CASSLGEGEKLFF

J gene: TRBJ1-1
D gene: NA
V gene: TRBV7-9
clone size: medium-sized
CDR3 DNA: TGTGCCAGCAGCCCCCAGGGTAACACTGAAGCTTTCTTT
CDR3 protein: CASSPQGNTEAFF

J gene: TRBJ1-2
D gene: NA
V gene: TRBV14
clone size: NA
CDR3 DNA: TGTGCCAGCAGCCAAGAATGGGGAGATGGCTACACCTTC
CDR3 protein: CASSQEWGDGYTF

J gene: TRBJ2-7
D gene: TRBD1
V gene: TRBV6-6
clone size: NA
CDR3 DNA: TGTGCCAGCAGGGACACCGGGACAGGGCGCAACGAGCAGTACTTC
CDR3 protein: CASRDTGTGRNEQYF

J gene: TRBJ1-6
D gene: TRBD1
V gene: TRBV4-2
clone size: NA
CDR3 DNA: TGTGCCAGCAGCCAAGGGGTGAGGGGGCATAATTCACCCCTCCACTTT
CDR3 protein: CASSQGVRGHNSPLHF

J gene: TRBJ1-4
D gene: NA
V gene: TRBV5-8
clone size: NA
CDR3 DNA: TGTGCCAGCAGCTTGGGCTCTAATGAAAAACTGTTTTTT
CDR3 protein: CASSLGSNEKLFF

J gene: TRBJ2-7
D gene: TRBD1
V gene: TRBV19
clone size: NA
CDR3 DNA: TGTGCCAGCAGTTGGGGACAGGTCCCCTACGAGCAGTACTTC
CDR3 protein: CASSWGQVPYEQYF

J gene: TRBJ2-2
D gene: NA
V gene: TRBV10-3
clone size: NA
CDR3 DNA: TGTGCCATCAAACTAACCAGGGGGGGGAACACCGGGGAGCTGTTTTTT
CDR3 protein: CAIKLTRGGNTGELFF

J gene: TRBJ1-5
D gene: NA
V gene: TRBV10-3
clone size: NA
CDR3 DNA: TGTGCCATCAGTGAAAGCGGGAGGGACCAGCCCCAGCATTTT
CDR3 protein: CAISESGRDQPQHF

J gene: TRBJ2-1
D gene: NA
V gene: TRBV27
clone size: NA
CDR3 DNA: TGTGCCAGCAGGTCAGCGCGTAATGAGCAGTTCTTC
CDR3 protein: CASRSARNEQFF

J gene: TRBJ2-3
D gene: TRBD2
V gene: TRBV7-7
clone size: NA
CDR3 DNA: TGTGCCAGCAGCTCTAGCGGGAGTACTACAGATACGCAGTATTTT
CDR3 protein: CASSSSGSTTDTQYF

J gene: TRBJ2-2
D gene: NA
V gene: TRBV6-5
clone size: NA
CDR3 DNA: TGTGCCAGCAGACCCGGTCCCGGGGAGCTGTTTTTT
CDR3 protein: CASRPGPGELFF

J gene: TRBJ1-2
D gene: TRBD1
V gene: TRBV12-3/TRBV12-4
clone size: NA
CDR3 DNA: TGTGCCAGCAGTTCGACAGGGGGAGATGGCTACACCTTC
CDR3 protein: CASSSTGGDGYTF

J gene: TRBJ1-1
D gene: NA
V gene: TRBV2
clone size: NA
CDR3 DNA: TGTGCCAGCAGTGCCGGGGAGGGCACTGAAGCTTTCTTT
CDR3 protein: CASSAGEGTEAFF

J gene: TRBJ2-5
D gene: NA
V gene: TRBV9
clone size: NA
CDR3 DNA: TGTGCCAGCAGCGTAGAGGGGCTTTTGGAGACCCAGTACTTC
CDR3 protein: CASSVEGLLETQYF